This T cell receptor beta chain derives from a study of ipilimumab plus nivolumab after autologous stem cell transplantation. Study at large: Myeloma patients were high-risk transplant-naive or relapsed within 3 years of first autologous transplant.

Trimming cost V 0 bases and J 4 bases, with 13 bases left between them. Germline values: CDR1 SGHDT, CDR2 YYEEEE. This CDR3 region has 16 residues. Some clones are missing from TCRdb's copy, which holds only in-frame ones; the method was immunoSEQ multiplex PCR. The repertoire holds about 4,800 clones, with around 73% as singletons. This clone was seen only a few times. V is TRBV5-6 and J is TRBJ1-4; a possible D gene is TRBD1 (5 bases). The sequencing here drew on PBMCs, taken in a trial of ipilimumab plus nivolumab as post-transplant consolidation. This clonotype was obtained from a male donor with multiple myeloma. Here the CDR3 reads CASSLEAGRVNEKLFF. The CDR3 DNA reads as TGTGCCAGCAGCTTGGAGGCGGGACGGGTTAATGAAAAACTGTTTTTT.